These 8 T cell receptor beta chains were all obtained from the same sample, sequenced in a study of T cells in Graves' hyperthyroidism and ophthalmopathy. It was RNA transcripts that yielded the amplified TCR beta CDR3 regions. The primer set for the first-round RT-PCR of the TCR CDR3 was HTBI. TCRdb reanalysed the multiplex PCR reads using MiXCR and keeps one entry per CDR3 protein. The sample has 360,000 or so distinct CDR3 sequences, 13% to 15% seen once; the top ten hold about 20%. Material: blood. The receptors were sampled from a woman aged 60-70 years with Graves' ophthalmopathy.

On this clonotype: One base away lies a much larger clone, so this may be a sequencing read error. The chain couples TRBV2 to TRBJ1-2; possibly TRBD1 for D (6 bases). The CDR3 length is 12 residues. Germline V lookup: CDR1 SNHLY, CDR2 FYNNEI. V shed 7 bases and J shed 7 bases, with 13 bases lying between them. The CDR3 DNA sequence: TGTGCCAGCACCGGGACAACAGGTGGCTACACCTTC. Its translation: CASTGTTGGYTF.

The rearrangement joins TRBV12-3 or TRBV12-4 to TRBJ2-1; D is uncertain. This CDR3 comprises 16 residues. Trimming shortened V by 3 bases and J by 5 bases, and 17 bases separated the two germline ends. This chain's CDR3 is CASSFVSVRPHNEQFF. The CDR3 DNA reads TGTGCCAGCAGTTTTGTCTCTGTTAGGCCCCACAATGAGCAGTTCTTC.

This clonotype appeared many times. The chain combines TRBV6-4 with TRBJ1-1; no definite D call. The CDR3 runs to 13 residues. The germline V gene encodes CDR1 MRHNA and CDR2 SNTAGT. Trimming pared 3 bases from V and 13 bases from J, leaving 18 bases between. CDR3 loop: CASSEKDQLNFFF. The CDR3 nucleotides read TGTGCCAGCAGTGAGAAAGACCAGCTTAATTTTTTCTTT.

The sample holds a few counts of this clonotype. The rearrangement uses TRBV7-2 and TRBJ2-7; D gene ambiguous. There are 13 residues in the CDR3. Trimming pared 3 bases from V and 6 bases from J, leaving 12 bases between. Germline V gene data show CDR1 as SGHTA and CDR2 as FQGNSA. CDR3 coding DNA: TGTGCCAGCAGCTTCAGACGGTCCGGCGAGCAGTACTTC. The encoded protein is CASSFRRSGEQYF. The variable domain in full, with the rest retrieved from reference TRBV7-2 and TRBJ2-7, is GAGVSQSPSNKVTEKGKDVELRCDPISGHTALYWYRQSLGQGLEFLIYFQGNSAPDKSGLPSDRFSAERTGGSVSTLTIQRTQQEDSAVYLCASSFRRSGEQYFGPGTRLTVT.

The chain has TRBV7-9 and TRBJ2-2; possibly TRBD1 for D (5 bases). The CDR3 covers 15 residues. Germline V gene data show CDR1 as SEHNR and CDR2 as FQNEAQ (reference sequence). Trimming cost V 6 bases and J 2 bases, with 13 bases left between them. The CDR3 bases are TGTGCCAGCAGTTCTGGGGCGTCCAACACCGGGGAGCTGTTTTTT. This codes for CASSSGASNTGELFF.

V is TRBV29-1 and J is TRBJ2-7; D perhaps matches TRBD2 (7 bases). V was clipped by 6 bases and J by 6 bases, with 18 bases between them. Germline V gene data show CDR1 as SQVTM and CDR2 as ANQGSEA. CDR3 length: 13 residues. The CDR3 here is CSVSTGGRAEQYF. In nucleotides, the CDR3 is TGCAGCGTGAGTACGGGGGGCAGGGCCGAGCAGTACTTC.

A few counts support this clonotype. The chain combines TRBV6-6 with TRBJ1-3; D remains unclear. V lost 0 bases to trimming and J lost 0 bases, with 12 bases between them. This CDR3 comprises 17 residues. Germline V gene lookup returns CDR1 MNHNY and CDR2 SVGAGI (reference sequence). In DNA, the CDR3 is TGTGCCAGCAGTTACTCGGGCGGGCGGAGCTCTGGAAACACCATATATTTT. Its protein product is CASSYSGGRSSGNTIYF.

This clonotype was observed a few times. The rearrangement uses TRBV5-6 and TRBJ2-7; D unresolved. In germline, CDR1 is SGHDT, CDR2 YYEEEE. V shed 1 base and J shed 7 bases, with 9 bases lying between them. This CDR3 region has 12 residues. As DNA, the CDR3 is TGTGCCAGCAGCTTGTACGATAGGGAGCAGTACTTC. Translation: CASSLYDREQYF.